The entry that follows covers one T cell receptor (beta chain) sequence. This entry belongs to a study of T cell changes during pregnancy in multiple sclerosis. V lost 4 bases and J lost 3, with 16 bases in between. Germline V gene data show CDR1 as SGHDN and CDR2 as FVKESK. This CDR3 comprises 15 residues. This table comes from immunoSEQ multiplex PCR, and its TCRdb copy is limited to in-frame clones, with some not included. Of about 44,000 clones listed, approximately 96% were seen once; the top ten hold 0.85% to 1%. Source: peripheral blood, taken in the second trimester of pregnancy. This rearrangement joins TRBV14 to TRBJ2-7; weak D call: TRBD2 (6 bases). The receptor was isolated from a female donor with multiple sclerosis, enrolled in a pregnancy study. The CDR3 sequence is CASSLTVGRIYEQYF. The CDR3, as DNA: TGTGCCAGCAGCCTCACGGTGGGGAGGATCTACGAGCAGTACTTC.